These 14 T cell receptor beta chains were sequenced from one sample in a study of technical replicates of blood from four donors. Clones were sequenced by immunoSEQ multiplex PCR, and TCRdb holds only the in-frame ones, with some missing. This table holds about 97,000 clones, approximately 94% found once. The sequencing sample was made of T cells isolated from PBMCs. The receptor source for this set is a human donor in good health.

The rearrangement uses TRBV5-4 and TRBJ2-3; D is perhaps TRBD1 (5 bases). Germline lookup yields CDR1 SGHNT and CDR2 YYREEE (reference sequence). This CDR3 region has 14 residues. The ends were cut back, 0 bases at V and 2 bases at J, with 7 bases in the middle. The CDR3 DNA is TGTGCCAGCAGCTTGGGACAGCCCACAGATACGCAGTATTTT. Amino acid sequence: CASSLGQPTDTQYF.

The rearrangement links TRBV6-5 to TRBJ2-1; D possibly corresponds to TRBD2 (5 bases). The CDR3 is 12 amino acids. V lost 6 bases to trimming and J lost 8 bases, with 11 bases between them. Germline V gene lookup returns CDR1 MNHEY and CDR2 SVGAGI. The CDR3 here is CASSRTRDEQFF. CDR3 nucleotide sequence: TGTGCCAGCAGCCGAACTAGGGATGAGCAGTTCTTC.

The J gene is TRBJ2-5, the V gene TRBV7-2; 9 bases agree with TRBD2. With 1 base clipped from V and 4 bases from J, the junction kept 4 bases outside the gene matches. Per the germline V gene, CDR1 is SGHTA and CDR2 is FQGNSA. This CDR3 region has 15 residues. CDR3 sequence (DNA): TGTGCCAGCAGCTTAGGTAGCGGGAGAAGAGAGACCCAGTACTTC. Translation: CASSLGSGRRETQYF.

CDR3 coding DNA: TGTGCCAGCAGTGGGACAGATGAATTTGGACGAACAGATACGCAGTATTTT. This translates into CASSGTDEFGRTDTQYF. The J gene is TRBJ2-3, the V gene TRBV2; possible D gene TRBD1, 6 bases. CDR1 and CDR2 (germline): SNHLY, FYNNEI. This CDR3 comprises 17 residues. V was pared by 4 bases and J by 3 bases, with 20 bases between.

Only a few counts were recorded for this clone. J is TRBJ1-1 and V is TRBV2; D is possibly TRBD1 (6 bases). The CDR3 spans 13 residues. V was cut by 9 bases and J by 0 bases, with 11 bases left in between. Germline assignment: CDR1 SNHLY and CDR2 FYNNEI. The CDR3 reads CARQGRLNTEAFF. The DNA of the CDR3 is TGTGCCAGACAGGGACGGTTGAACACTGAAGCTTTCTTT. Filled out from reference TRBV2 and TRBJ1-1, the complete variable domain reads EPEVTQTPSHQVTQMGQEVILRCVPISNHLYFYWYRQILGQKVEFLVSFYNNEISEKSEIFDDQFSVERPDGSNFTLKIRSTKLEDSAMYFCARQGRLNTEAFFGQGTRLTVV.

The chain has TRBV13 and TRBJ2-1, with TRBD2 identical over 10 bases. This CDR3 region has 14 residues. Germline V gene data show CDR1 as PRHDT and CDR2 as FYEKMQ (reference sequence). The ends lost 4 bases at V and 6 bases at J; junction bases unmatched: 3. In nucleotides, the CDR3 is TGTGCCAGCAGCTCCAGACTAGCGGGCAATGAGCAGTTCTTC. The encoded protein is CASSSRLAGNEQFF. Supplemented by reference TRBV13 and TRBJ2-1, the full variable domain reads AAGVIQSPRHLIKEKRETATLKCYPIPRHDTVYWYQQGPGQDPQFLISFYEKMQSDKGSIPDRFSAQQFSDYHSELNMSSLELGDSALYFCASSSRLAGNEQFFGPGTRLTVL.

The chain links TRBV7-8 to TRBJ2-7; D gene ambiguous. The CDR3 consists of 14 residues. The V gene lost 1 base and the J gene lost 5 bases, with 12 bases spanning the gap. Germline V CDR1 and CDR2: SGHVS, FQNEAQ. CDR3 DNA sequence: TGTGCCAGCAGCTTAGGCCTAAGCGTCAACGAGCAGTACTTC. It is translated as CASSLGLSVNEQYF.

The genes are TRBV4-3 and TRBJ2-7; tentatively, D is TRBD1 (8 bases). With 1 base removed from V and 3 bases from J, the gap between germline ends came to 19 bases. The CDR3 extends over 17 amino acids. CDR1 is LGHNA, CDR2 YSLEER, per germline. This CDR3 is CASSQGTRTGKGYEQYF. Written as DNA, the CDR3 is TGCGCCAGCAGCCAAGGGACTAGGACAGGGAAGGGCTACGAGCAGTACTTC.

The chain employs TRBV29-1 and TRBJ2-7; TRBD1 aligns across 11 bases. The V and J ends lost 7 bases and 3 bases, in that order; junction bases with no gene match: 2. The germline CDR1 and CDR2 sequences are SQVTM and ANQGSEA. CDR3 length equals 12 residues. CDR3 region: CSAGTGGYEQYF. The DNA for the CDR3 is TGCAGCGCCGGGACAGGGGGCTACGAGCAGTACTTC.

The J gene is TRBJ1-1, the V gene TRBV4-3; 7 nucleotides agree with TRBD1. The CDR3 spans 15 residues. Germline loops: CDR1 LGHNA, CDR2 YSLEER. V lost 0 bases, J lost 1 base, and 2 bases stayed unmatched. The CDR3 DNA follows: TGCGCCAGCAGCCAAGATTGGACAGGGAACACTGAAGCTTTCTTT. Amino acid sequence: CASSQDWTGNTEAFF.

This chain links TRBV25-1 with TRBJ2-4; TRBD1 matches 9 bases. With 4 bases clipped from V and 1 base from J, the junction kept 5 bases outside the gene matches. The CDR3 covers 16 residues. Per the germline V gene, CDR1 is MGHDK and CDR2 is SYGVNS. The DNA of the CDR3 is TGTGCCAGCAGTGCCCCGGGACAGGGTGCCAAAAACATTCAGTACTTC. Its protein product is CASSAPGQGAKNIQYF.

The CDR3 nucleotides are TGTGCCAGCCGTCCGGGACTAGCTCCAGATACGCAGTATTTT. This translates into CASRPGLAPDTQYF. The V and J genes are TRBV27 and TRBJ2-3; the match to TRBD2 covers 9 bases. With 8 bases clipped from V and 4 bases from J, the junction kept 7 bases outside the gene matches. The CDR3 runs 14 residues. Germline V gene data show CDR1 as MNHEY and CDR2 as SMNVEV (reference sequence).

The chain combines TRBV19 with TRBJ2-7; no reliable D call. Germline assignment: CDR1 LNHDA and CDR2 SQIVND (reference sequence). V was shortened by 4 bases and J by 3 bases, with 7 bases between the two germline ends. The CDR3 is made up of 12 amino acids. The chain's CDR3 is CASSSGLYEQYF. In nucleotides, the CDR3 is TGTGCCAGTAGTAGCGGCCTCTACGAGCAGTACTTC.

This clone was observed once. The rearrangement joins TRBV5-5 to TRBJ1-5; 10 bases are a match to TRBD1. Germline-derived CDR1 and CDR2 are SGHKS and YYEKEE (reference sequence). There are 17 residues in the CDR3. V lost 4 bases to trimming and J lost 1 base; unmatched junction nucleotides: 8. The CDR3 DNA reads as TGTGCCAGCAGCCCATACGGGACAGGGGTGAGCAATCAGCCCCAGCATTTT. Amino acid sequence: CASSPYGTGVSNQPQHF.